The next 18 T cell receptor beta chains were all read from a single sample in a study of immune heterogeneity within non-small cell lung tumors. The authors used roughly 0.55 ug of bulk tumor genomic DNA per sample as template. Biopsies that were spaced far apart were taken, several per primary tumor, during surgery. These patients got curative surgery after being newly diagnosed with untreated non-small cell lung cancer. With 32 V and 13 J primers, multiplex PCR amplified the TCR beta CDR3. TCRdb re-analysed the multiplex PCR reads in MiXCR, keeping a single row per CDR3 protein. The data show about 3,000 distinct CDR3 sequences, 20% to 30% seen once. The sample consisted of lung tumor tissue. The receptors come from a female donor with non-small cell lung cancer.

The CDR3: CASRDTGAAAPLHF. CDR3 nucleotides: TGTGCCAGCAGGGACACTGGGGCAGCTGCACCCCTCCACTTT. V is TRBV7-9 and J is TRBJ1-6, with D tentatively TRBD1 (5 bases). CDR1 and CDR2 from the germline V gene are SEHNR and FQNEAQ (reference sequence). The CDR3 extends over 14 amino acids. V lost 6 bases, J lost 11 bases, and 17 bases lay in between.

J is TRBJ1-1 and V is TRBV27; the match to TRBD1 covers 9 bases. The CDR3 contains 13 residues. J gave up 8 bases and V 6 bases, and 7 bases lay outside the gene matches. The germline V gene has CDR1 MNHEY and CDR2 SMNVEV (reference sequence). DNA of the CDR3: TGTGCCAGCAGCTCGACAGGGGGTGGGGAAGCTTTCTTT. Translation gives CASSSTGGGEAFF.

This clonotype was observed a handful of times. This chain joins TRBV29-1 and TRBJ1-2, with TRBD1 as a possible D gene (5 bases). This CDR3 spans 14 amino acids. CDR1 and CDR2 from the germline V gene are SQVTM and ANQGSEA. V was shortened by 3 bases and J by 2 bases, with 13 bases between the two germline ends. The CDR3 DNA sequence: TGCAGCGTTGATCACCCGGGGGAGAACTATGGCTACACCTTC. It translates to CSVDHPGENYGYTF.

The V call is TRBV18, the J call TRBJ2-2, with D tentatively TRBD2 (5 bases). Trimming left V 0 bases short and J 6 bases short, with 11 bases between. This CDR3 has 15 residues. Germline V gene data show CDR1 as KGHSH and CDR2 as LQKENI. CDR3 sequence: CASSPPSGSAGELFF. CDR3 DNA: TGTGCCAGCTCACCACCTTCGGGATCGGCCGGGGAGCTGTTTTTT.

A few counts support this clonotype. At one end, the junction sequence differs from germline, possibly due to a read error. In DNA, the CDR3 is TGTGTCAGCAGTTACCCCGGGACAGGGCCCTATTTCCCCCTTTGGTACCAAGAGACCCAGTACTTC. It translates to CVSSYPGTGPYFPLWYQETQYF. The rearrangement joins TRBV27 to TRBJ2-5, with TRBD1 matching 9 bases. CDR3 length: 22 residues. Germline CDR1 MNHEY, CDR2 SMNVEV (reference sequence).

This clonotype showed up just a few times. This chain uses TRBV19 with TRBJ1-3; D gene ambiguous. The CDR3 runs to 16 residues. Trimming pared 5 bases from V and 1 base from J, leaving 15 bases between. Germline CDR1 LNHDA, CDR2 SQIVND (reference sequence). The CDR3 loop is CASSFSPQSSGNTIYF. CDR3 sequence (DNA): TGTGCCAGTAGTTTTTCGCCCCAGTCATCTGGAAACACCATATATTTT.

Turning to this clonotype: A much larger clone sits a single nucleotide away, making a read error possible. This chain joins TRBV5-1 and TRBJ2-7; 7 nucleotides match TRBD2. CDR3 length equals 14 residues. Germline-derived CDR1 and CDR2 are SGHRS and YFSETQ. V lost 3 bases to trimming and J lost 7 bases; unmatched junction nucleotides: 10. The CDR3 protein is CASSYTSERREQYF. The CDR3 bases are TGCGCCAGCAGCTATACTAGCGAGAGGCGTGAGCAGTACTTC.

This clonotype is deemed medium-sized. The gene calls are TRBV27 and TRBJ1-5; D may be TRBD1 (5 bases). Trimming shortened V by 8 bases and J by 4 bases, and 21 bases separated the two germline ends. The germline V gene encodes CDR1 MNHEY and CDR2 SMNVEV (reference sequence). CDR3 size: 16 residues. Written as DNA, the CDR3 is TGTGCCAGCCCCACGTCAGGACACGTTCGAAATCAGCCCCAGCATTTT. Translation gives CASPTSGHVRNQPQHF.

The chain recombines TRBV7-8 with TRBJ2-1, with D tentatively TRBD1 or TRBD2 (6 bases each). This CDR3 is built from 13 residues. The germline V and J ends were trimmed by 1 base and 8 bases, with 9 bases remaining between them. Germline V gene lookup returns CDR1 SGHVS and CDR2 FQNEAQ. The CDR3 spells CASSLVRGDEQFF. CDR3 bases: TGTGCCAGCAGCTTAGTAAGGGGGGATGAGCAGTTCTTC.

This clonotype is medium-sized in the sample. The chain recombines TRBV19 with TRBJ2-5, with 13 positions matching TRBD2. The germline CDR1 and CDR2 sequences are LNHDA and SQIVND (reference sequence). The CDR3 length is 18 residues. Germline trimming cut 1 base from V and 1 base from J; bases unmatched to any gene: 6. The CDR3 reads CASSIGLTSGRSQETQYF. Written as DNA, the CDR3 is TGTGCCAGTAGTATAGGTCTGACTAGCGGGAGGTCCCAAGAGACCCAGTACTTC.

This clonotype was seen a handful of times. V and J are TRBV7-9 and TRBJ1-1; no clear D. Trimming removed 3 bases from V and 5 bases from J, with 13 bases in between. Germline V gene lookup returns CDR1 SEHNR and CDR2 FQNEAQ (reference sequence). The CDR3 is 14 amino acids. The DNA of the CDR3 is TGTGCCAGCAGCTTGGTTTTGGGGAAAACTGAAGCTTTCTTT. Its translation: CASSLVLGKTEAFF.

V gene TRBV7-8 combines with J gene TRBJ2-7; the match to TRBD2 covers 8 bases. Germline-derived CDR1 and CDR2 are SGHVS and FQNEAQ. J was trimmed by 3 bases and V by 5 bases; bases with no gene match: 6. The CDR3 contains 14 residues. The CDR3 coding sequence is TGTGCCAGCAGCGTCGCCCGGGGGGGCTACGAGCAGTACTTC. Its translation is CASSVARGGYEQYF.

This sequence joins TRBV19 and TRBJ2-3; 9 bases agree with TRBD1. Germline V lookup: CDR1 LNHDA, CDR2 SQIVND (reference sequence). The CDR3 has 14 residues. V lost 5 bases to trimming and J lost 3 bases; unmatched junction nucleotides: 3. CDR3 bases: TGTGCCAGTAGTCGGACAGGGGCGACAGATACGCAGTATTTT. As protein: CASSRTGATDTQYF.

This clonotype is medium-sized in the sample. Here the CDR3 DNA reads TGTGCCAGCAGTTTGCAGGCTGCAACTAATGAAAAACTGTTTTTT. Encoded protein: CASSLQAATNEKLFF. The chain recombines TRBV6-1 with TRBJ1-4; D unclear. This CDR3 contains 15 residues. V dropped 5 bases and J dropped 0 bases, with 10 bases sitting between them. Germline-derived CDR1 and CDR2 are MNHNS and SASEGT.

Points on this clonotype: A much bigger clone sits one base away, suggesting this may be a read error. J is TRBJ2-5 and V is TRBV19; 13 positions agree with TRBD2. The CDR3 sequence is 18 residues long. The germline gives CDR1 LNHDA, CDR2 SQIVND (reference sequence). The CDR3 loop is CASSIGLTSGRSQETKYF. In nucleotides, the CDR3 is TGTGCCAGTAGTATAGGTCTGACTAGCGGGAGGTCCCAAGAGACCAAGTACTTC.

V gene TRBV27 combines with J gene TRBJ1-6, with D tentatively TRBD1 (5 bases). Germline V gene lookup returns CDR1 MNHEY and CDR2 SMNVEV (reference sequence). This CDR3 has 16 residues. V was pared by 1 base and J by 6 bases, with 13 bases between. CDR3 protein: CASSLYTGLINSPLHF. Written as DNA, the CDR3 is TGTGCCAGCAGTTTATACACAGGACTGATTAATTCACCCCTCCACTTT.

This CDR3 is CASSGTGGGETQYF. CDR3 coding DNA: TGTGCCAGCAGTGGTACAGGGGGCGGAGAGACCCAGTACTTC. The rearrangement joins TRBV2 to TRBJ2-5, with 9 bases fitting TRBD1. Looked up from germline, CDR1 is SNHLY and CDR2 is FYNNEI. The length of the CDR3 is 14 residues. Losses at the gene ends were 4 bases for V and 4 bases for J; bases not matched to a gene: 4.

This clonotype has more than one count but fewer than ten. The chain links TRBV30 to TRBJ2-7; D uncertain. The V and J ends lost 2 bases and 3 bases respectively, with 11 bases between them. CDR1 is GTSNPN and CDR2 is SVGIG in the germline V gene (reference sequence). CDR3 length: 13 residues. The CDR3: CAWSNAVGYEQYF. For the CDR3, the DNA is TGTGCCTGGAGTAATGCGGTAGGCTACGAGCAGTACTTC.